This T cell receptor (beta chain) is from a study of early T cells in non-severe SARS-CoV-2 infection. Study details: Sequencing was performed on bulk RNA from unsorted whole blood, leaving chains unpaired. Study-wide results and limits: Database matching using VDJdb favored anti-spike CD8 responses, with private and CD4 specificities left missing.

In regard to this clonotype: Its antigen remains unknown.

The library protocol tagged individual cDNA molecules with unique molecular identifiers. TCRdb re-called the 5' RACE reads through MiXCR, storing one row per CDR3 protein. The table records tens of thousands of distinct CDR3 sequences, around 6% of them present only once. The CDR3 sequence is 15 residues long. Trimming removed 6 bases from V and 2 bases from J, with 16 bases in between. The chain carries TRBV12-3 or TRBV12-4 and TRBJ2-5; possibly TRBD2 for D (6 bases). Sequencing was done on a sample of whole blood. The receptor was isolated from an adult who was a healthcare worker with PCR-confirmed SARS-CoV-2 infection or an uninfected control (not recorded which). As DNA, the CDR3 is TGTGCCAGCAGCCGGGGCGGGATAGGGCAAGAGACCCAGTACTTC. It codes for CASSRGGIGQETQYF.